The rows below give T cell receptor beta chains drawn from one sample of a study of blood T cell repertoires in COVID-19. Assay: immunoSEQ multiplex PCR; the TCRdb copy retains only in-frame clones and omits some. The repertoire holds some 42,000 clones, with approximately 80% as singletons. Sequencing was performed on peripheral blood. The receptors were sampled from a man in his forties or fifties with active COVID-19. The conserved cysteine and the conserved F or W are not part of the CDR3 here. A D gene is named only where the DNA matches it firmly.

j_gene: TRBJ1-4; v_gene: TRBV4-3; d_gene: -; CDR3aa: ASSQDRTNEKLF
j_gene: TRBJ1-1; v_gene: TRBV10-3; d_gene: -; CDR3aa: AIIDPGATEAF
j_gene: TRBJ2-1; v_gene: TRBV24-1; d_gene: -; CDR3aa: ATSDEAGSDEQF
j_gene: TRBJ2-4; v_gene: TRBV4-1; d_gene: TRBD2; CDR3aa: ASSQAAGIAKNIQY
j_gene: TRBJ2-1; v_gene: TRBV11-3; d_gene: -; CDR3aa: ASSLVGEAPL
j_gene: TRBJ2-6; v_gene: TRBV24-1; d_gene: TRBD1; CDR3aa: ATSDGDRGRSGANVLT
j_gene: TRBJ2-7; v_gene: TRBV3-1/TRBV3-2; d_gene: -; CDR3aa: ASSQDGPYEQY
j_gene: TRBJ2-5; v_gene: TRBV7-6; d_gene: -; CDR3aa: ASSLAGDLSLETQY
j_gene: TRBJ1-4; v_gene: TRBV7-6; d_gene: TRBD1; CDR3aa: ASSLKEAGGLANEKLF
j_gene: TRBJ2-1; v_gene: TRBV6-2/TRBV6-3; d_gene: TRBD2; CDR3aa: ASSYSILAGAKF
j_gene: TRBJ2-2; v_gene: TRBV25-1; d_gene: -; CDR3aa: ASSGRGTGELF
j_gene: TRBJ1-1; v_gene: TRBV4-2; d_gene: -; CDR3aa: ASSPTDILNTEAF
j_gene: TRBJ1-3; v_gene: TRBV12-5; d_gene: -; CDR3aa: ASGWETGQTIY
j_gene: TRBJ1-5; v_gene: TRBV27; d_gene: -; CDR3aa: ASSSAGTGQPQH
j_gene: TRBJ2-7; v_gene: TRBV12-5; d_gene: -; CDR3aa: ASGLDPTGTRSSYEQY
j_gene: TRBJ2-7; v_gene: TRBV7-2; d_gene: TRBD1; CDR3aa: ASSSDRGEQY
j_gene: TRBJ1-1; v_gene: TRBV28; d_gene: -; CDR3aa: ASSLVNLRSTEAF
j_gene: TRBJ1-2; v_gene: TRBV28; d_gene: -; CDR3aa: ASTFFLGGLSNYGYT
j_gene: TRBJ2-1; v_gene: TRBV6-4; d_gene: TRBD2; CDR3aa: ASSDPRTSGGIRF
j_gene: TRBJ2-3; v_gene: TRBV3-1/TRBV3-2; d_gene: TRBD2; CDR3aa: ASSRTSGGQTQY
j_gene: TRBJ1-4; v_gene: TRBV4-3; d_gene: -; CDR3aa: ASSQEQGFGEKLF